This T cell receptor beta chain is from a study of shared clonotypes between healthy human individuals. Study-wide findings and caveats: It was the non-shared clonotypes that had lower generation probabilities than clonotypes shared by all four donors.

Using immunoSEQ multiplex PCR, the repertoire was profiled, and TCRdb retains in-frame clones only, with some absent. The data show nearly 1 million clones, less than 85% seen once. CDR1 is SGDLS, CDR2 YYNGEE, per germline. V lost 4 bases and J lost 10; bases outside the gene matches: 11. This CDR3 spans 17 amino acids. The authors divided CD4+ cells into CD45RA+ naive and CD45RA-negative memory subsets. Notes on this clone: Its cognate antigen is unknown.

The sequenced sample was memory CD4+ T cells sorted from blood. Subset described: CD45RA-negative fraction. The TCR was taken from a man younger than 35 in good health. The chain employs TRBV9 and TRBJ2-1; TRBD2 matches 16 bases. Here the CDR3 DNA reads TGTGCCAGCAGCTCAGGAACGGGACTAGCGGGAGGGCCGGAGCAGTTCTTC. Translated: CASSSGTGLAGGPEQFF.